This TCR beta chain appears in the sequencing data of a study of OX40 agonist ivuxolimab in advanced cancers. Study-level information: Dosing consisted of intravenous ivuxolimab at 0.01 to 10 mg/kg every 2 weeks. General study findings and limits: Expanded clones belonging to CD8+ T cells outnumbered, on average, those of CD4+.

The method was immunoSEQ multiplex PCR; TCRdb's version includes in-frame clones alone and lacks a portion of them. The table shows around 130,000 clones, with 90% to 95% occurring only once. Details on this clone: Its antigen is currently unknown.

Per the germline V gene, CDR1 is SGHVS and CDR2 is FQNEAQ. Deletions cut 5 bases from V and 7 bases from J, with 22 bases between. The CDR3 sequence is 16 residues long. The V gene is TRBV7-8, the J gene TRBJ2-3; D may be TRBD2 (7 bases). The origin of this receptor is an adult with an advanced solid tumor such as melanoma, head and neck, liver or kidney cancer. The specimen comprised CD4+ or CD8+ T cells sorted from blood, sampled in a trial of the OX40 agonist ivuxolimab. The CDR3 coding sequence is TGTGCCAGCAGCCACCTGGGGGCGGGAGAGGGAAATACGCAGTATTTT. This encodes CASSHLGAGEGNTQYF.